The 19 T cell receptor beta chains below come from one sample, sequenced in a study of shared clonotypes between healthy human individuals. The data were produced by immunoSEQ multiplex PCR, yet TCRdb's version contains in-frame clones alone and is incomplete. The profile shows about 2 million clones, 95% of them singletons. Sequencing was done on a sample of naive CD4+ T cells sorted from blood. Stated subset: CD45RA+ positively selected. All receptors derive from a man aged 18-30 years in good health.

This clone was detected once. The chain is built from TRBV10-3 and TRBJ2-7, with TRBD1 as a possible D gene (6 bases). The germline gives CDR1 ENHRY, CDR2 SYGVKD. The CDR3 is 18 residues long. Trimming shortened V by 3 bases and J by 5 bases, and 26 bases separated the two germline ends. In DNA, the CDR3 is TGTGCCATCAGTGACCCCGTCGCAAGCGAGGGGGTAAAAAACGAGCAGTACTTC. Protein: CAISDPVASEGVKNEQYF.

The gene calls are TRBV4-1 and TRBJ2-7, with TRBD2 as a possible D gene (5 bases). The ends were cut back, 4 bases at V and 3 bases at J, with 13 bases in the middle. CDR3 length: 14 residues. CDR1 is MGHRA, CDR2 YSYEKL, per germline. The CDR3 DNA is TGCGCCAGCAGCCGAAGGCTAGCAGACTACGAGCAGTACTTC. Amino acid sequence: CASSRRLADYEQYF.

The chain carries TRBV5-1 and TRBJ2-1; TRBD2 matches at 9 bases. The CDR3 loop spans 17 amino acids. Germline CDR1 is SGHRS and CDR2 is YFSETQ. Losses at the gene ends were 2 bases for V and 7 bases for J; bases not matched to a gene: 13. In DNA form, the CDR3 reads TGCGCCAGCAGCTTTTCTGGCGGGGGGGCCTATCGTAATGAGCAGTTCTTC. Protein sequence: CASSFSGGGAYRNEQFF.

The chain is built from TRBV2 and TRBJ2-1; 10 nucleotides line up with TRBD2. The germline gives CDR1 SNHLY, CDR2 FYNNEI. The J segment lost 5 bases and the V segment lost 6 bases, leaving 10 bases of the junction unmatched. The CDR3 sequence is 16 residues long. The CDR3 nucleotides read TGTGCCAGCAGAACAATGCCGGGACTAGCGAACAATGAGCAGTTCTTC. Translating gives CASRTMPGLANNEQFF.

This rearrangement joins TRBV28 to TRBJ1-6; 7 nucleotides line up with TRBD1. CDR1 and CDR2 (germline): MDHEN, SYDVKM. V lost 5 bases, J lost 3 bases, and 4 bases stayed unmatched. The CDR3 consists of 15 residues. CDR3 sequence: CASSTRQGYNSPLHF. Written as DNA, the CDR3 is TGTGCCAGCAGTACCAGACAGGGCTATAATTCACCCCTCCACTTT. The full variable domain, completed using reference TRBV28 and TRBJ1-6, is DVKVTQSSRYLVKRTGEKVFLECVQDMDHENMFWYRQDPGLGLRLIYFSYDVKMKEKGDIPEGYSVSREKKERFSLILESASTNQTSMYLCASSTRQGYNSPLHFGNGTRLTVT.

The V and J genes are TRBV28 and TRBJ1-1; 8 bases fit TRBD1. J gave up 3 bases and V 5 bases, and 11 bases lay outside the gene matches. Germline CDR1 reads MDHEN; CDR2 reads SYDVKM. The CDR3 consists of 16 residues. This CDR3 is CASSPSSAGGHTEAFF. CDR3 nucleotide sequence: TGTGCCAGCAGTCCCAGCTCGGCAGGGGGCCACACTGAAGCTTTCTTT.

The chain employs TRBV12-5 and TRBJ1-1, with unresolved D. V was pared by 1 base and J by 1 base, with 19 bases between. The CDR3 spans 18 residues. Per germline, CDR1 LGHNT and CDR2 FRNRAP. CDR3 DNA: TGTGCTAGTGGTTTGGCCCTTGGTGAGAGGACGGAGAACACTGAAGCTTTCTTT. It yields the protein CASGLALGERTENTEAFF.

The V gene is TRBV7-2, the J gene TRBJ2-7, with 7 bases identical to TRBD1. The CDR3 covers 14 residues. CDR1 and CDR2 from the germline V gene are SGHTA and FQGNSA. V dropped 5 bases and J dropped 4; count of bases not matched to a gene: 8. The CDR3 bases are TGTGCCAGCAGCCTATCCGGGACAGATTACGAGCAGTACTTC. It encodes CASSLSGTDYEQYF.

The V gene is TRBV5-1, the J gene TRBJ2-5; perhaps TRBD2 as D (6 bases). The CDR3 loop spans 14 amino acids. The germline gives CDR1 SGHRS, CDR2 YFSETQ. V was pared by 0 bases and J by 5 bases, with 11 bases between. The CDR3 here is CASSLGLVPETQYF. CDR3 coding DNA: TGCGCCAGCAGCTTGGGACTAGTACCCGAGACCCAGTACTTC. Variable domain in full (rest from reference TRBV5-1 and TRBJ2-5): KAGVTQTPRYLIKTRGQQVTLSCSPISGHRSVSWYQQTPGQGLQFLFEYFSETQRNKGNFPGRFSGRQFSNSRSEMNVSTLELGDSALYLCASSLGLVPETQYFGPGTRLLVL.

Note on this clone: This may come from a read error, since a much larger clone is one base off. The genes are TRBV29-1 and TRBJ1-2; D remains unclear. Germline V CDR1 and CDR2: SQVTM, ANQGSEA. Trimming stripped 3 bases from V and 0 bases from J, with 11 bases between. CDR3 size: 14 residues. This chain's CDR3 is CSVDVGSPNYGYTF. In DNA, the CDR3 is TGCAGCGTTGATGTGGGATCTCCTAACTATGGCTACACCTTC.

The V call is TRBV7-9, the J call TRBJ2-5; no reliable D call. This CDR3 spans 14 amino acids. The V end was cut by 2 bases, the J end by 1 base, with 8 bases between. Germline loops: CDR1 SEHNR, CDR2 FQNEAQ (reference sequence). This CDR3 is CASSLSGVQETQYF. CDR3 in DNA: TGTGCCAGCAGCTTATCTGGGGTCCAAGAGACCCAGTACTTC.

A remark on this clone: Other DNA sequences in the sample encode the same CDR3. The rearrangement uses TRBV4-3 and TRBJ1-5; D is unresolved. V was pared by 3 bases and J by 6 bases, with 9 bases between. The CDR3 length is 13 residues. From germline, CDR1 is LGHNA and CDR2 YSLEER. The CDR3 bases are TGCGCCAGCAGCCAGGAGGTAGGTCAGCCCCAGCATTTT. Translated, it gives CASSQEVGQPQHF.

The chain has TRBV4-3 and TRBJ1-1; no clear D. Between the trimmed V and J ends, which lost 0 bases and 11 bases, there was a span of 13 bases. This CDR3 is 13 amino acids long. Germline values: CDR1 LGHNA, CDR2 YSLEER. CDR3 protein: CASSQDIQTAAFF. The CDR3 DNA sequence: TGCGCCAGCAGCCAAGATATCCAAACAGCGGCTTTCTTT.

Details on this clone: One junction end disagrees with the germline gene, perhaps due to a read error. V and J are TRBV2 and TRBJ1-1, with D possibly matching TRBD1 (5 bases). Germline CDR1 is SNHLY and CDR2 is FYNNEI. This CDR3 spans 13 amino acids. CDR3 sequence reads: CASASGPVGLVVF. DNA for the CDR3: TGTGCCAGCGCCTCGGGACCGGTGGGGTTGGTCGTCTTT.

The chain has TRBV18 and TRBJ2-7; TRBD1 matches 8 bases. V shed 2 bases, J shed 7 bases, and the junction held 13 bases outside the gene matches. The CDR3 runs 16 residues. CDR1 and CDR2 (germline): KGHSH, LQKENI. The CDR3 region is CASSPKRTGLAGEQYF. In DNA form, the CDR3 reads TGTGCCAGCTCACCAAAAAGGACAGGGTTGGCGGGTGAGCAGTACTTC. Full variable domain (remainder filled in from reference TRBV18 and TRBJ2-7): NAGVMQNPRHLVRRRGQEARLRCSPMKGHSHVYWYRQLPEEGLKFMVYLQKENIIDESGMPKERFSAEFPKEGPSILRIQQVVRGDSAAYFCASSPKRTGLAGEQYFGPGTRLTVT.

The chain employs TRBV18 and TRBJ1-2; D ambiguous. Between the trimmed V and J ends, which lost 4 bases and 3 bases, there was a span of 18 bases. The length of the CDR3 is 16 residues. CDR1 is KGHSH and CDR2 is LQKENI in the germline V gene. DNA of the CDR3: TGTGCCAGCTCACGAACCCCAGAAGGCGCGGACTATGGCTACACCTTC. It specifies CASSRTPEGADYGYTF.

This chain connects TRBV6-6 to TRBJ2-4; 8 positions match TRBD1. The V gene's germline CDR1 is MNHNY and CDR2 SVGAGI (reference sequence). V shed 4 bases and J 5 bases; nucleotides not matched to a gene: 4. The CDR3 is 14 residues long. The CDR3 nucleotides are TGTGCCAGCAGTTCCGGGACAGGACAAAACATTCAGTACTTC. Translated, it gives CASSSGTGQNIQYF.

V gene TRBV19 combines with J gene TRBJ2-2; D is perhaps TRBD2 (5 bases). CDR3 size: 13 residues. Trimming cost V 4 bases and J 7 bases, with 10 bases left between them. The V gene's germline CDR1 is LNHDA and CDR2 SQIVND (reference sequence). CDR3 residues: CASSTRTGGELFF. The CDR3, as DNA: TGTGCCAGTAGTACCCGGACTGGCGGGGAGCTGTTTTTT.

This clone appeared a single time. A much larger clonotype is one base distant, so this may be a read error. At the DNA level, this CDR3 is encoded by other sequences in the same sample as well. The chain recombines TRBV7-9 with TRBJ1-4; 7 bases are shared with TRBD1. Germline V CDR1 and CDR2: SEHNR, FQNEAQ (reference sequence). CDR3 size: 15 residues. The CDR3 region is CASSFLGQRNEKLFF. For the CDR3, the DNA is TGTGCCAGCAGCTTTTTGGGACAGCGTAATGAGAAACTGTTTTTT.